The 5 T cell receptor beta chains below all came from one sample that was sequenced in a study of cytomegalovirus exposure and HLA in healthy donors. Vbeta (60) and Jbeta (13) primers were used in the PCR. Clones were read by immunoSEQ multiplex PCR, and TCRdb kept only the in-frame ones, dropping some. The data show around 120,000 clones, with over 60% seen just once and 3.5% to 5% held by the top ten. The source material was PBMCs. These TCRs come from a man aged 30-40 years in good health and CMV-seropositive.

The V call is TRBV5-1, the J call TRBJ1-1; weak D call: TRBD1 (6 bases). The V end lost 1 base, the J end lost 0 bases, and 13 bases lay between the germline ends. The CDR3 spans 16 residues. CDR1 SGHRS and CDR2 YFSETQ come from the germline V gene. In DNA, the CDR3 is TGCGCCAGCAGCTTGACAGGGACCTACATGAACACTGAAGCTTTCTTT. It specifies CASSLTGTYMNTEAFF.

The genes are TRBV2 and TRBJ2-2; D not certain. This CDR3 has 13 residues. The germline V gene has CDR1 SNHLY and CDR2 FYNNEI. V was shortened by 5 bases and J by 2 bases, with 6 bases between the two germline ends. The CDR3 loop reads CASSRLNTGELFF. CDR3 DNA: TGTGCCAGCAGTAGACTTAACACCGGGGAGCTGTTTTTT. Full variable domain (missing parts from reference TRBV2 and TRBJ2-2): EPEVTQTPSHQVTQMGQEVILRCVPISNHLYFYWYRQILGQKVEFLVSFYNNEISEKSEIFDDQFSVERPDGSNFTLKIRSTKLEDSAMYFCASSRLNTGELFFGEGSRLTVL.

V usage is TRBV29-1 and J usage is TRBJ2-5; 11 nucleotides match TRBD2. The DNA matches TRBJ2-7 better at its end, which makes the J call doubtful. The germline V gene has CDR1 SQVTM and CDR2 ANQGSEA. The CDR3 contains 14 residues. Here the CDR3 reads CSVGTSGSPYEQYF. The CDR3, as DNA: TGCAGCGTTGGGACTAGCGGGTCTCCCTACGAGCAGTACTTC.

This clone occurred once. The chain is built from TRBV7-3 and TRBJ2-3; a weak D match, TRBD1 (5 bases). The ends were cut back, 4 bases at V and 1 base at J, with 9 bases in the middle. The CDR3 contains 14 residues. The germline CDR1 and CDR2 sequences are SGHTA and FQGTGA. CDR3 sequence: CASSYLGGTDTQYF. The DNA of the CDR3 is TGTGCCAGCAGCTACTTAGGGGGCACAGATACGCAGTATTTT.

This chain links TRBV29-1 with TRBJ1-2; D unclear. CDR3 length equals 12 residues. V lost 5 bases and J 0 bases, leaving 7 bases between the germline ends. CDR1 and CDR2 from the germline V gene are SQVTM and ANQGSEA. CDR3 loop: CSVTAPNYGYTF. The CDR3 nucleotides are TGCAGCGTTACAGCCCCTAACTATGGCTACACCTTC.